This T cell receptor (beta chain) was captured in a study of T-cell reconstitution after alpha-beta-depleted transplantation in children. Comment on this clonotype: Its specificity is not known.

The CDR3 is 17 residues long. V lost 1 base, J lost 4 bases, and 5 bases stayed unmatched. The germline V gene encodes CDR1 MDHEN and CDR2 SYDVKM. Points from the study as a whole: Surviving recipient T cells and thymic progenitors underlay high day-60 TCRbeta diversity in some patients.

During its preparation, the TCRbeta library received unique molecular identifiers. TCRdb passed the PCR reads through MiXCR, listing each CDR3 protein once. The sample has around 190,000 distinct CDR3 sequences, roughly 7% seen once. This TCR was sampled from a boy aged 2-15 years with acute lymphoblastic leukemia, due to receive a stem cell transplant. The rearrangement joins TRBV28 to TRBJ2-3; 13 bases align to TRBD2. Sequenced material: PBMCs, taken before TCRalphabeta/CD19-depleted stem cell transplant. DNA of the CDR3: TGTGCCAGCAGTTTATCCGGACTAGCGGGAGTCCCAGATACGCAGTATTTT. It encodes CASSLSGLAGVPDTQYF.